Listed here is a single T cell receptor (beta chain). The sample belongs to a study of T cell changes during pregnancy in multiple sclerosis. TCRdb's table, derived via immunoSEQ multiplex PCR, lists solely in-frame clones and lacks some. Among approximately 69,000 clones listed, over 85% were seen once. Germline lookup yields CDR1 LNHDA and CDR2 SQIVND (reference sequence). There are 16 residues in the CDR3. Trimming removed 5 bases from V and 0 bases from J, with 11 bases in between. This sequence originates from a female donor in good health, enrolled as a control in a pregnancy study. The source material was peripheral blood, sampled in the second trimester of pregnancy. The chain is built from TRBV19 and TRBJ2-6; weak D call: TRBD2 (5 bases). The CDR3 nucleotides read TGTGCCAGTAGTGCCGGGATCCCCTCTGGGGCCAACGTCCTGACTTTC. Amino acid sequence: CASSAGIPSGANVLTF.